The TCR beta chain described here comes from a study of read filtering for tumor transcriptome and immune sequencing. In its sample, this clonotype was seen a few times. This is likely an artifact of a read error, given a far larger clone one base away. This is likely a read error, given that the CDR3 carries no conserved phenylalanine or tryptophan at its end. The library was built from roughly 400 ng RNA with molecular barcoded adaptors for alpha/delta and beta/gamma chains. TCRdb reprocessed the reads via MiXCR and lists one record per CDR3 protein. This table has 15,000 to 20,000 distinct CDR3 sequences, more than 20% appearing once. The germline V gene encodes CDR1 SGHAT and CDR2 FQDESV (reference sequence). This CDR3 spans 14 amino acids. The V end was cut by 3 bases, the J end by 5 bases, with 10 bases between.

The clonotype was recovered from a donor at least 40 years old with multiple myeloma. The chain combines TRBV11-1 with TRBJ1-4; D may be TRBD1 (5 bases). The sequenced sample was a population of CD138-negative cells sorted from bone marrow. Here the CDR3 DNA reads TGTGCCAGCAGCTTCGACAGCCTAAATGAAAAACTGTTTATT. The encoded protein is CASSFDSLNEKLFI.